This T cell receptor (beta chain) is drawn from a study of a mutant IDH1 vaccine in newly diagnosed glioma. Study information: Patients under treatment included about 60% males and approximately 40% females and had a mean age of approximately 40 years. The study, taken as a whole, reports: A vaccine-induced immune response developed in 93.3% of the patients. Pseudoprogression looked unconnected to shifts in top peripheral T cell clonotypes.

Concerning this clone itself: Its antigen is still unknown.

The time point was: baseline, week 1 (first vaccination visit). Sample treatment: pre-vaccination baseline after standard-of-care therapy. The protocol was immunoSEQ multiplex PCR, while the TCRdb copy is restricted to in-frame clones and leaves out a portion. This sample has tens of thousands of clones, with roughly 80% found just once. CDR3 length: 14 amino acids. Deletions cut 1 base from V and 5 bases from J, with 12 bases between. In germline, CDR1 is SGHRS, CDR2 YFSETQ. The receptor comes from a woman between 45 and 60 years old with glioma. V usage is TRBV5-1 and J usage is TRBJ2-5; D possibly matches TRBD1 or TRBD2 (5 bases each). The sequences come from PBMCs, collected from a glioma patient treated with radiotherapy, temozolomide or both. CDR3 loop: CASSLSGTKETQYF. CDR3 coding DNA: TGCGCCAGCAGCTTGAGTGGGACGAAGGAGACCCAGTACTTC.